These 15 T cell receptor beta chains originate from one sample sequenced in a study of CD8+ T cells in alopecia areata. Specified treatment: oral pan-JAK inhibitor, 5-10 mg twice daily. Sequencing templates came from extracted RNA that was reverse transcribed into cDNA. The assay was immunoSEQ multiplex PCR, and TCRdb's table has in-frame clones only and misses some. The sample yields 150,000 to 200,000 clones, about 60% seen once. The source material was CD8+ T cells sorted from blood, sampled at week 24, from a patient treated with tofacitinib. These receptors were taken from a human donor with alopecia areata.

The chain links TRBV13 to TRBJ2-5; no definite D call. V shed 2 bases and J shed 1 base, with 8 bases lying between them. This CDR3 has 14 residues. Per the germline V gene, CDR1 is PRHDT and CDR2 is FYEKMQ (reference sequence). CDR3 nucleotides: TGTGCCAGCAGCTTACTGACAACCCAAGAGACCCAGTACTTC. Amino acid sequence: CASSLLTTQETQYF.

DNA for the CDR3: TGTGCCACCAGCAGTAGAGCGGGGGGTAACCACGAGCAGTACTTC. Translating it yields CATSSRAGGNHEQYF. This sequence joins TRBV15 and TRBJ2-7; 9 bases are shared with TRBD2. CDR1 and CDR2 from the germline V gene are LNHNV and YYDKDF (reference sequence). The CDR3 has 15 residues. Trimming at V came to 3 bases and at J to 5 bases, leaving 8 bases not matched to a gene. The variable domain in full, completed from reference TRBV15 and TRBJ2-7, reads DAMVIQNPRYQVTQFGKPVTLSCSQTLNHNVMYWYQQKSSQAPKLLFHYYDKDFNNEADTPDNFQSRRPNTSFCFLDIRSPGLGDTAMYLCATSSRAGGNHEQYFGPGTRLTVT.

The J gene is TRBJ2-7, the V gene TRBV2, with D maybe TRBD2 (5 bases). Trimming took 4 bases from V and 2 from J, leaving 9 bases between them. Germline V gene lookup returns CDR1 SNHLY and CDR2 FYNNEI. The CDR3 sequence is 13 residues long. The CDR3 DNA follows: TGTGCCAGCAGTGTACGGGAAGCCTACGAGCAGTACTTC. Its protein is CASSVREAYEQYF.

The rearrangement uses TRBV6-5 and TRBJ1-4, with D perhaps TRBD1 (6 bases). Trimming took 6 bases from V and 9 from J, leaving 20 bases between them. Germline loops: CDR1 MNHEY, CDR2 SVGAGI. This CDR3 comprises 15 residues. CDR3: CASRPLQGFRKKLFF. CDR3 sequence (DNA): TGTGCCAGCAGACCCCTTCAGGGGTTTAGGAAAAAACTGTTTTTT.

This clone appeared a few times. V gene TRBV27 combines with J gene TRBJ1-6; 8 nucleotides agree with TRBD1. This CDR3 is built from 17 residues. Germline-derived CDR1 and CDR2 are MNHEY and SMNVEV (reference sequence). V shed 5 bases and J 0 bases; nucleotides not matched to a gene: 6. CDR3 sequence reads: CASSIQGESSYNSPLHF. DNA for the CDR3: TGTGCCAGCAGTATACAGGGGGAGAGCTCCTATAATTCACCCCTCCACTTT.

The chain recombines TRBV7-2 with TRBJ2-2; D remains unclear. Germline V gives CDR1 SGHTA, CDR2 FQGNSA. The CDR3 contains 9 residues. The V and J ends lost 8 bases and 6 bases respectively, with 1 base between them. For the CDR3, the DNA is TGTGCCAGCCCCGGGGAGCTGTTTTTT. Translating it yields CASPGELFF. Together with reference TRBV7-2 and TRBJ2-2, the CDR3 gives the full variable domain: GAGVSQSPSNKVTEKGKDVELRCDPISGHTALYWYRQSLGQGLEFLIYFQGNSAPDKSGLPSDRFSAERTGGSVSTLTIQRTQQEDSAVYLCASPGELFFGEGSRLTVL.

This chain connects TRBV4-1 to TRBJ2-3, with D maybe TRBD2 (6 bases). The length of the CDR3 is 17 residues. Per germline, CDR1 MGHRA and CDR2 YSYEKL. V gave up 4 bases and J gave up 3 bases, with 20 bases separating them. The CDR3 loop reads CASSLEGFPGGTDTQYF. The CDR3 nucleotides are TGCGCCAGCAGCCTGGAGGGGTTCCCTGGGGGGACAGATACGCAGTATTTT.

The CDR3 nucleotides are TGTGCCAGCAGTTTTAGGGGTGTGGACACTGAAGCTTTCTTT. Encoded protein: CASSFRGVDTEAFF. The J gene is TRBJ1-1, the V gene TRBV27; a weak D match, TRBD1 (5 bases). The V end was cut by 3 bases, the J end by 3 bases, with 11 bases between. The CDR3 covers 14 residues. CDR1 MNHEY and CDR2 SMNVEV come from the germline V gene (reference sequence).

This chain links TRBV29-1 with TRBJ2-7, with D perhaps TRBD1 (5 bases). The V and J ends lost 1 base and 6 bases respectively, with 13 bases between them. CDR1 is SQVTM and CDR2 is ANQGSEA in the germline V gene. The CDR3 has 13 amino acids. The CDR3 loop is CSVEVGWGGEQYF. CDR3 in DNA: TGCAGCGTTGAAGTCGGCTGGGGCGGCGAGCAGTACTTC.

This clone was picked up one time. The V call is TRBV14, the J call TRBJ2-5; 7 bases are a match to TRBD2. The CDR3 is 14 residues long. V lost 3 bases to trimming and J lost 6 bases; unmatched junction nucleotides: 7. The germline gives CDR1 SGHDN, CDR2 FVKESK. The CDR3 coding sequence is TGTGCCAGCAGCCAGCGCGGGGGAAGGCAGACCCAGTACTTC. Translation: CASSQRGGRQTQYF.

Many counts were recorded for this clone. The CDR3, as DNA: TGTGCCACCCCCAATCAGCCCCAGCATTTT. The encoded protein is CATPNQPQHF. The chain is built from TRBV27 and TRBJ1-5; no clear D gene. The CDR3 covers 10 residues. V lost 10 bases and J lost 3, with 4 bases in between. The V gene's germline CDR1 is MNHEY and CDR2 SMNVEV (reference sequence).

The chain combines TRBV29-1 with TRBJ2-1; D may be TRBD1 (5 bases). The germline CDR1 and CDR2 sequences are SQVTM and ANQGSEA. The V and J ends lost 3 bases and 0 bases respectively, with 9 bases between them. The length of the CDR3 is 14 residues. The CDR3 sequence: CSVDRESSYNEQFF. DNA of the CDR3: TGCAGCGTTGACAGGGAAAGCTCCTACAATGAGCAGTTCTTC.

The V and J genes are TRBV5-1 and TRBJ1-1; D is unclear. Germline V gene data show CDR1 as SGHRS and CDR2 as YFSETQ. This CDR3 is 15 amino acids long. V gave up 4 bases and J gave up 4 bases, with 17 bases separating them. In DNA, the CDR3 is TGCGCCAGCAGCACAGATCTACTTGGTGGCACTGAAGCTTTCTTT. Protein: CASSTDLLGGTEAFF.

As concerns this clone: Since the CDR3 does not end with the conserved phenylalanine or tryptophan, this likely comes from a read error. This chain uses TRBV30 with TRBJ1-1, with D uncertain. Germline CDR1 GTSNPN, CDR2 SVGIG (reference sequence). The CDR3 loop spans 11 amino acids. Deletions cut 8 bases from V and 4 bases from J, with 11 bases between. The CDR3 reads CAGSRGTEAFL. The CDR3 DNA sequence: TGTGCCGGCTCTCGTGGCACTGAAGCTTTCCTT.

The J gene is TRBJ2-2, the V gene TRBV4-2, with 9 nucleotides matching TRBD1. The V segment lost 4 bases and the J segment 2 bases; nucleotides outside the gene matches: 5. Germline V gene data show CDR1 as LGHNA and CDR2 as YNFKEQ. The CDR3 loop spans 16 amino acids. Here the CDR3 reads CASSPRTGANTGELFF. As DNA, the CDR3 is TGTGCCAGCAGCCCTAGGACAGGGGCTAACACCGGGGAGCTGTTTTTT.